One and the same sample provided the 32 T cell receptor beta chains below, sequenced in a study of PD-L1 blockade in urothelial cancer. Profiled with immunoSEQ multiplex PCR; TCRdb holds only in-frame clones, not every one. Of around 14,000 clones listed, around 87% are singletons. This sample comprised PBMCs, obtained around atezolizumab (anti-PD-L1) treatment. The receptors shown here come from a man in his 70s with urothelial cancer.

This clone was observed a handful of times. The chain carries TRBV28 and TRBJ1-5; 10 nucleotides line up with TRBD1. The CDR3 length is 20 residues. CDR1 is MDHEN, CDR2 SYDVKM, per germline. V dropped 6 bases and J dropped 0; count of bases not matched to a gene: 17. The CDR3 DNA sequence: TGTGCCAGCAGCCCATACCGGACAGGGGGAAACATTTATAGCAATCAGCCCCAGCATTTT. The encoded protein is CASSPYRTGGNIYSNQPQHF. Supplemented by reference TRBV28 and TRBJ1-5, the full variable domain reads DVKVTQSSRYLVKRTGEKVFLECVQDMDHENMFWYRQDPGLGLRLIYFSYDVKMKEKGDIPEGYSVSREKKERFSLILESASTNQTSMYLCASSPYRTGGNIYSNQPQHFGDGTRLSIL.

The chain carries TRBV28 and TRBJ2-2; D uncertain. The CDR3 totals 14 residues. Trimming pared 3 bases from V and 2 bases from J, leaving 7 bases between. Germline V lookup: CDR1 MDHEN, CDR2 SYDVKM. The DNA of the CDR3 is TGTGCCAGCAGTTTGGGCTCAAACACCGGGGAGCTGTTTTTT. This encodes CASSLGSNTGELFF.

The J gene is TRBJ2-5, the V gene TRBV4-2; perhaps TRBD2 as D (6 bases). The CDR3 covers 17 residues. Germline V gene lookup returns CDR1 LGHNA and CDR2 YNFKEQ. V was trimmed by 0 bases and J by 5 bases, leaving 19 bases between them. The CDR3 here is CASSQEIIDSGWETQYF. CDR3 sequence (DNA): TGTGCCAGCAGCCAAGAGATCATCGACAGCGGGTGGGAGACCCAGTACTTC.

As DNA, the CDR3 is TGTGCCAGCAGTGACTTTACCTACGAGCAGTACTTC. Amino acids: CASSDFTYEQYF. The chain links TRBV25-1 to TRBJ2-7; D unclear. Germline V lookup: CDR1 MGHDK, CDR2 SYGVNS. CDR3 length: 12 amino acids. V was pared by 3 bases and J by 2 bases, with 5 bases between.

The CDR3 nucleotides read TGTGCCAGCAGTAAGACAGGGGTAACCAATGAGCAGTTCTTC. Amino acids: CASSKTGVTNEQFF. The chain links TRBV25-1 to TRBJ2-1; 8 bases are shared with TRBD1. Looked up from germline, CDR1 is MGHDK and CDR2 is SYGVNS. J gave up 6 bases and V 5 bases, and 6 bases lay outside the gene matches. This CDR3 spans 14 amino acids. Looking up the rest from reference TRBV25-1 and TRBJ2-1 gives the full variable domain: EADIYQTPRYLVIGTGKKITLECSQTMGHDKMYWYQQDPGMELHLIHYSYGVNSTEKGDLSSESTVSRIRTEHFPLTLESARPSHTSQYLCASSKTGVTNEQFFGPGTRLTVL.

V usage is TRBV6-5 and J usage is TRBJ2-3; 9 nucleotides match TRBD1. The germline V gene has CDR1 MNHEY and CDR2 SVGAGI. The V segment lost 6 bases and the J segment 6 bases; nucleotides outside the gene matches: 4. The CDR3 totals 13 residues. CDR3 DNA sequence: TGTGCCAGCAGAACAGGGGGCCCCGATACGCAGTATTTT. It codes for CASRTGGPDTQYF.

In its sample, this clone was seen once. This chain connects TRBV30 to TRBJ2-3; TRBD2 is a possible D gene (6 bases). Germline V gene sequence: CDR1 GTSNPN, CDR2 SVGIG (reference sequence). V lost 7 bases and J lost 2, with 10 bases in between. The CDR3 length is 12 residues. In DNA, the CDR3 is TGTGCCTTAGCGGTAAACACAGATACGCAGTATTTT. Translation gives CALAVNTDTQYF.

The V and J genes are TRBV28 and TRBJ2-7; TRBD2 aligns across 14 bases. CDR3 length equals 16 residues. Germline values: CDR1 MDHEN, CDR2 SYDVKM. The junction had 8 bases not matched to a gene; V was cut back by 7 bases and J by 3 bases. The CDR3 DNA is TGTGCCAGCACCTCGGGACTAGCGGGGGCTTTCTACGAGCAGTACTTC. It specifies CASTSGLAGAFYEQYF.

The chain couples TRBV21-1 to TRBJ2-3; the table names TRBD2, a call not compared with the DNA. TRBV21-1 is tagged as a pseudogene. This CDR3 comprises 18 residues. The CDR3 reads CASSKTGFRVAGADTQYF. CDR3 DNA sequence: TGTGCCAGCAGCAAAACCGGATTCAGGGTAGCGGGGGCAGATACGCAGTATTTT.

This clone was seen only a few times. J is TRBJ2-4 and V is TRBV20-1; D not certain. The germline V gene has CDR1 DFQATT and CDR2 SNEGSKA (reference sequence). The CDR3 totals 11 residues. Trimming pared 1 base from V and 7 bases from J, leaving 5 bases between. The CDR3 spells CSARVSNIQYF. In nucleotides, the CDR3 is TGCAGTGCTAGAGTTTCGAACATTCAGTACTTC.

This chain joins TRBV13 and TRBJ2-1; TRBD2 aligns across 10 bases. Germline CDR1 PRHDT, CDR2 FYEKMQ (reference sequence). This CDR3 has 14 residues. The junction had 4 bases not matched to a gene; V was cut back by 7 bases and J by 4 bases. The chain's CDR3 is CASNLAGEYNEQFF. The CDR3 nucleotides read TGTGCCAGCAATCTAGCGGGGGAGTACAATGAGCAGTTCTTC.

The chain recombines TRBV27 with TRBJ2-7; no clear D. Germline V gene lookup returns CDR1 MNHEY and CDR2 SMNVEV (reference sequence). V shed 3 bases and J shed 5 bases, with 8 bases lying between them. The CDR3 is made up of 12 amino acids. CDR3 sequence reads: CASSFPGNEQYF. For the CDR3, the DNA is TGTGCCAGCAGTTTCCCGGGTAACGAGCAGTACTTC.

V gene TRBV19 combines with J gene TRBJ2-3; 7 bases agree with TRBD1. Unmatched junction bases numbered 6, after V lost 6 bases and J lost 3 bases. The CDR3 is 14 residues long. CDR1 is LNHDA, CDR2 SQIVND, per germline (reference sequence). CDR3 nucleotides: TGTGCCAGTAGATGGGGACAGAATACAGATACGCAGTATTTT. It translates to CASRWGQNTDTQYF.

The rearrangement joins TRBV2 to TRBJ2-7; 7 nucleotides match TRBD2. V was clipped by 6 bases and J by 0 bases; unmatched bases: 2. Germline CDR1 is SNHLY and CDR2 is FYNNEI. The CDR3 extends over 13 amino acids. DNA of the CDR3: TGTGCCAGCAGGGGGGGGAGCTCCTACGAGCAGTACTTC. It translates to CASRGGSSYEQYF. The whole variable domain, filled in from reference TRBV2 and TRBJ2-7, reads EPEVTQTPSHQVTQMGQEVILRCVPISNHLYFYWYRQILGQKVEFLVSFYNNEISEKSEIFDDQFSVERPDGSNFTLKIRSTKLEDSAMYFCASRGGSSYEQYFGPGTRLTVT.

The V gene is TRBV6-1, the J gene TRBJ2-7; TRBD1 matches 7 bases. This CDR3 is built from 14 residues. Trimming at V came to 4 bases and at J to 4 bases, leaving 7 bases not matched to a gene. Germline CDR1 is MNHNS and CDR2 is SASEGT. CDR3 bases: TGTGCCAGCAGTGGACAGGGTAGACTTTACGAGCAGTACTTC. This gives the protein CASSGQGRLYEQYF.

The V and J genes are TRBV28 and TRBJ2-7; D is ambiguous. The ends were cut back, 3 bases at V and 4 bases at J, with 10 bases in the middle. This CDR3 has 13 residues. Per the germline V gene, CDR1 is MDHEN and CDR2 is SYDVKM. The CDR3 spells CASSFNIAYEQYF. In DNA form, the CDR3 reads TGTGCCAGCAGTTTTAACATAGCTTACGAGCAGTACTTC.

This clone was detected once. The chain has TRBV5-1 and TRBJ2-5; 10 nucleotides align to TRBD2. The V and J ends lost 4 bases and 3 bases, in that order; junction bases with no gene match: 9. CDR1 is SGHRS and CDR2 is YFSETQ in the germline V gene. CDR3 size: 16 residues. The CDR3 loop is CASSSGAGGEEETQYF. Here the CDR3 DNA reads TGCGCCAGCAGCAGTGGAGCGGGGGGGGAAGAAGAGACCCAGTACTTC.

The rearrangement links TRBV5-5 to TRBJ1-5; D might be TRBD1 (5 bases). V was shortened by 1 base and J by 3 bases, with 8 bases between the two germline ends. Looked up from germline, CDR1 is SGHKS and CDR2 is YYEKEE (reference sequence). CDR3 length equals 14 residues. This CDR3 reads CASSLFRDNQPQHF. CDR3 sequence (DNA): TGTGCCAGCAGCTTGTTCAGGGACAATCAGCCCCAGCATTTT.

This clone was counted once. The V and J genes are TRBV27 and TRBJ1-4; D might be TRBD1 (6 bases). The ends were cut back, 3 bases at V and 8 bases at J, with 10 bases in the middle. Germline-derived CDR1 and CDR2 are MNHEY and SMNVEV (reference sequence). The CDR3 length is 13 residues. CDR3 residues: CASSFRTGEKLFF. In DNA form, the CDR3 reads TGTGCCAGCAGTTTCCGCACAGGGGAAAAACTGTTTTTT.

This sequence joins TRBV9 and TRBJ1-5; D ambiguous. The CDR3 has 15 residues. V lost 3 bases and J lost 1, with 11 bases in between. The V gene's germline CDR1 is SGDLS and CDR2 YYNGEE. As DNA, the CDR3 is TGTGCCAGCAGCGCCGGGGAGGTCAGCAATCAGCCCCAGCATTTT. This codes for CASSAGEVSNQPQHF.

The CDR3 loop is CASSSRAGPIEAFF. The CDR3 DNA sequence: TGTGCCAGCAGCTCTCGTGCAGGCCCTATTGAAGCTTTCTTT. The chain links TRBV11-2 to TRBJ1-1, with unresolved D. Germline V CDR1 and CDR2: SGHAT, FQNNGV. This CDR3 region has 14 residues. V shed 4 bases and J shed 7 bases, with 16 bases lying between them.

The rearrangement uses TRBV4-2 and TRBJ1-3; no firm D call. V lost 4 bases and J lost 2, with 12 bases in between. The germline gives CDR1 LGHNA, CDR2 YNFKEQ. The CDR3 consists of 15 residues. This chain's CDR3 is CASSPLTGTGNTIYF. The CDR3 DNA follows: TGTGCCAGCAGCCCGTTGACGGGTACTGGAAACACCATATATTTT.

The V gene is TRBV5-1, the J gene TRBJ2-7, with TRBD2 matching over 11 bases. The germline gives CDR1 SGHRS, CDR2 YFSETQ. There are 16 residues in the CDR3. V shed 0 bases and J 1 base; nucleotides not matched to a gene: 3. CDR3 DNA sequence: TGCGCCAGCAGCTTGGCTCTAGCGGGGGGTTCCTACGAGCAGTACTTC. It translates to CASSLALAGGSYEQYF.

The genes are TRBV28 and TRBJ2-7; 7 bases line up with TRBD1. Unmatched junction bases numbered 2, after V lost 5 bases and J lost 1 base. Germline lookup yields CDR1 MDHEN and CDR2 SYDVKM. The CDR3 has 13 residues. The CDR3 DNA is TGTGCCAGCAGTCCGGGACAGTCCTACGAGCAGTACTTC. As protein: CASSPGQSYEQYF.

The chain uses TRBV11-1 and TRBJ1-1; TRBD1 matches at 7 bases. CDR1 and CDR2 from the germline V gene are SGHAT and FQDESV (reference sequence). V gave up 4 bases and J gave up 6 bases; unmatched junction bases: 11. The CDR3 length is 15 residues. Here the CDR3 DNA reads TGTGCCAGCAGCTACAGATTCAGGGGGAGCGCTGAAGCTTTCTTT. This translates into CASSYRFRGSAEAFF.

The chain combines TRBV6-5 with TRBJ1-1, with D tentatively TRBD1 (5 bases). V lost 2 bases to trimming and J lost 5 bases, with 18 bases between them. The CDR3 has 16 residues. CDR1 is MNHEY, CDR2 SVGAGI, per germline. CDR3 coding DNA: TGTGCCAGCAGTTACAGGGTCGGGGGTTGGGGTACTGAAGCTTTCTTT. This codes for CASSYRVGGWGTEAFF.

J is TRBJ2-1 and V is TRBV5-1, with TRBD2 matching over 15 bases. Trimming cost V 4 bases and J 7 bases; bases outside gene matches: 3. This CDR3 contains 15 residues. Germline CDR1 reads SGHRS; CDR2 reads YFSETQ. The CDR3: CASSTGTSGGNEQFF. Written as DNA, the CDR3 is TGCGCCAGCAGCACGGGGACTAGCGGGGGGAATGAGCAGTTCTTC.

CDR3 protein: CASSSGGTASGPPTKAFF. The CDR3 nucleotides read TGCGCCAGCAGCTCTGGGGGGACAGCTAGTGGGCCACCCACGAAAGCTTTCTTT. This chain connects TRBV4-1 to TRBJ1-1; 7 bases are a match to TRBD1. V lost 5 bases and J lost 9; bases outside the gene matches: 24. The CDR3 consists of 18 residues. Germline assignment: CDR1 MGHRA and CDR2 YSYEKL.

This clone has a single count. The CDR3 sequence: CASNTRRTDTQYF. CDR3 sequence (DNA): TGTGCCAGCAATACTAGACGCACAGATACGCAGTATTTT. V usage is TRBV6-6 and J usage is TRBJ2-3; a possible D gene is TRBD2 (5 bases). CDR3 size: 13 residues. V lost 7 bases to trimming and J lost 1 base, with 9 bases between them. Germline V lookup: CDR1 MNHNY, CDR2 SVGAGI (reference sequence).

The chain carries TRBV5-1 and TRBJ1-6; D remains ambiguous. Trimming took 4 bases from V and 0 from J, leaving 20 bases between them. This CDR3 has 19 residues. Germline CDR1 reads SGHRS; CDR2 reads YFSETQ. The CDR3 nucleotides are TGCGCCAGCAGCCTCGGGAGACCGGGAAACAGCTCCTATAATTCACCCCTCCACTTT. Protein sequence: CASSLGRPGNSSYNSPLHF.

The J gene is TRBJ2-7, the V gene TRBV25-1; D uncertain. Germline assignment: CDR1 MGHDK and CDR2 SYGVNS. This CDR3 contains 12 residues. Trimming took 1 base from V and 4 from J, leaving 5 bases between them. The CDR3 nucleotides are TGTGCCAGCAGTGAATTTAGTTACGAGCAGTACTTC. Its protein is CASSEFSYEQYF.

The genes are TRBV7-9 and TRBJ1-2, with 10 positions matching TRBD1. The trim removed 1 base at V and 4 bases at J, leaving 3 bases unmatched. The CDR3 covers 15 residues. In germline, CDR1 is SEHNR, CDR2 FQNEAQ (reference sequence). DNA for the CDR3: TGTGCCAGCAGCTTAGTTGGACAGGGGGTCTATGGCTACACCTTC. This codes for CASSLVGQGVYGYTF.